Listed here is a single TCR beta chain. Which antigen it targets is not known. Base qualities are not recorded, but no much larger clone differs from it by a single base. These data are taken from a study of blood T cell repertoires in COVID-19 (dated by TCRdb to the early 2020s). Regarding the study in general: Samples from collaborators originated in the United States, Italy and Spain and spanned both the acute and convalescent phases of COVID-19. The prospective study material was composed of cDNA or gDNA derived from T cells, B-cell-depleted T cells, or PBMCs. Subjects who had been exposed to COVID-19, were actively infected with it, or had recovered from it provided the deeply sampled blood TCRbeta repertoires that made up the dataset. The repertoires were released in a freely available public database meant as a resource for research on the immune response to SARS-CoV-2. Samples were obtained from the ongoing ImmuneRACE study (first 160 participants) and from approximately 1,200 subjects provided by 6 global collaborators. The sample metadata nearly always contained a de-identified subject ID, COVID-19 status, age in years and sex. Where available, HLA class I and class II types were taken from metadata supplied by the sample provider and were not determined by assay-based typing.

Collaborating institutions collected whole blood in K2EDTA tubes following their own protocols. For TCRbeta analysis, collaborator samples were shipped as frozen whole blood, as isolated PBMCs, or as DNA extracted from either sample type. Including cysteine and phenylalanine, the CDR3 has 15 amino acids. Of the read, only the CDR3 DNA is kept; its 45 bases are in frame from base 1. V is reduced by 6 bases and J by 6 bases, leaving a spacing of 18 bases between them. As encoded in the germline V gene, CDR1 is MNHEY while CDR2 is SVGAGI. Overall results and qualifications from the work: The quantity of clinical and demographic metadata differed by source and by participant and was supplied without curation.

The immunoSEQ Assay, a bias-controlled multiplex PCR, was used to amplify TCRbeta CDR3 regions from genomic DNA. In the authors' own workflow: Within the assay, amplification of reference gene primers was used to estimate how many nucleated cells each sample contained. Sequence reads were collapsed and filtered to measure the absolute abundance of every unique TCRbeta CDR3 rearrangement. For each sample, productive Simpson clonality was calculated as the square root of Simpson's diversity index across productive rearrangements. The immuneACCESS repertoire file appears here via TCRdb, limited to in-frame rearrangements. These files lack a portion of the clones; in checked studies, under half of the deficit traces to unresolved V genes, and the cause of the others is not known. V, J and clone size reflect that table, while D and trimming were determined from the DNA. The sample table shows 180,000 or so clones, and about 80% are seen once. The ten biggest clones cover 6.9% of the sample.

The sequencing input was peripheral blood. This TCR was recovered from a human donor with acute or convalescent COVID-19. The donor label of this sample is uncertain. The rearranged segments are TRBV6-5 and TRBJ2-1; matching of 5 bases hints at TRBD1 as the D gene. In nucleotides, the sequence is TGTGCCAGCAGCCGAGGCGAAGGGGTCCGCAATGAGCAGTTCTTC. Translated, it reads CASSRGEGVRNEQFF.